This is a list of T cell receptor beta chains from one sample in a study of CD8 T cells in ankylosing spondylitis. MiXCR, applied by TCRdb to the 5' RACE reads, yields one record per CDR3 protein. Altogether roughly 370,000 distinct CDR3 sequences are present, around 24% being singletons, with the ten largest covering around 17%. Sequencing used blood, either unsorted or a sorted T cell fraction (not recorded which). Source of these receptors: a male donor with ankylosing spondylitis. CDR3s include the opening cysteine and the closing phenylalanine or tryptophan. The order of the fields is D gene, J gene, clone size, V gene, CDR3 protein, CDR3 DNA. The D gene is left open where the match is weak. The size of a clone is reported for some rows only, either as once, few or many, or as a class for expanded clones.

>TRBD2|TRBJ2-2|many|TRBV5-1
CASVGLAGAPGELFF
TGCGCCAGCGTGGGACTAGCGGGAGCCCCCGGGGAGCTGTTTTTT
>-|TRBJ2-1|-|TRBV6-2/TRBV6-3
CASSYRATGEQFF
TGTGCCAGCAGTTACCGGGCGACCGGTGAGCAGTTCTTC
>-|TRBJ2-7|few|TRBV12-3/TRBV12-4
CASSPNRVPYEQYF
TGTGCCAGCAGCCCGAACAGGGTTCCCTACGAGCAGTACTTC
>TRBD2|TRBJ2-7|-|TRBV5-6
CASSLWGGDYEQYF
TGTGCCAGCAGCTTGTGGGGGGGAGACTACGAGCAGTACTTC
>TRBD1|TRBJ2-3|-|TRBV19
CASSRSTGVVRADTQYF
TGTGCCAGTAGTAGGTCTACAGGGGTGGTTCGAGCAGATACGCAGTATTTT
>TRBD1|TRBJ2-2|-|TRBV7-2
CASSLVGQSTGELFF
TGTGCCAGCAGCTTAGTGGGACAGTCAACCGGGGAGCTGTTTTTT
>-|TRBJ2-2|few|TRBV28
CASRKGVDGELFF
TGTGCCAGCAGGAAAGGAGTGGACGGGGAGCTGTTTTTT
>TRBD1|TRBJ1-6|-|TRBV9
CASSGVPGQGMYPLHF
TGTGCCAGCAGCGGCGTTCCGGGACAGGGGATGTACCCCCTCCACTTT
>TRBD2|TRBJ2-5|-|TRBV10-3
CAISESSSGRETQYF
TGTGCCATCAGTGAGTCGTCTAGCGGGAGGGAGACCCAGTACTTC
>-|TRBJ1-3|-|TRBV29-1
CSVDPGSGNTIYF
TGCAGCGTTGACCCGGGCTCTGGAAACACCATATATTTT
>TRBD2|TRBJ2-1|-|TRBV7-2
CASSLVGTRSNEQFF
TGTGCCAGCAGCTTAGTCGGGACTAGGTCGAATGAGCAGTTCTTC
>-|TRBJ1-1|-|TRBV5-1
CASSFSFMNTEAFF
TGCGCCAGCAGTTTTTCCTTCATGAACACTGAAGCTTTCTTT
>-|TRBJ2-7|-|TRBV2
CASSEGRRYYEQYF
TGTGCCAGCAGTGAAGGTCGGCGGTACTACGAGCAGTACTTC
>TRBD2|TRBJ2-4|few|TRBV20-1
CSARDPGLVDKNIQYF
TGCAGTGCTAGAGACCCGGGACTAGTAGACAAAAACATTCAGTACTTC
>TRBD2|TRBJ2-1|few|TRBV5-1
CASSRLAERGEQFF
TGCGCCAGCAGTCGGCTAGCGGAGCGTGGTGAGCAGTTCTTC
>-|TRBJ2-2|few|TRBV18
CASSPRKRDTGELFF
TGTGCCAGCTCACCACGGAAAAGGGACACCGGGGAGCTGTTTTTT
>-|TRBJ2-1|-|TRBV5-1
CASSGARTADQVEQFF
TGCGCCAGCAGCGGGGCGAGGACGGCGGATCAAGTTGAGCAGTTCTTC
>TRBD1|TRBJ1-4|few|TRBV4-2
CASSHLSGTGDEKLFF
TGTGCCAGCAGCCACCTCTCCGGGACAGGGGATGAAAAACTGTTTTTT
>-|TRBJ2-1|-|TRBV12-3/TRBV12-4
CASSLSSISQFF
TGTGCCAGCAGTTTATCCTCGATTTCGCAGTTCTTC
>-|TRBJ2-4|few|TRBV20-1
CSATRAEDIQYF
TGCAGTGCTACGAGGGCCGAGGACATTCAGTACTTC
>-|TRBJ2-5|-|TRBV20-1
CSAREAGETQYF
TGCAGTGCTAGAGAAGCTGGGGAGACCCAGTACTTC
>-|TRBJ2-1|-|TRBV6-4
CASSVMSTPYNEQFF
TGTGCCAGCAGTGTAATGTCGACGCCCTACAATGAGCAGTTCTTC
>TRBD1|TRBJ1-2|many|TRBV29-1
CSVALTGEEGYTF
TGCAGCGTTGCCCTAACAGGGGAGGAGGGCTACACCTTC
>TRBD2|TRBJ2-3|-|TRBV5-1
CASSLKVAGGGDTQYF
TGCGCCAGCAGCTTGAAGGTTGCGGGAGGTGGGGATACGCAGTATTTT
>-|TRBJ2-7|-|TRBV28
CASSHGGGHLSHERQYF
TGTGCCAGCAGCCATGGGGGGGGCCACCTGTCCCACGAGCGGCAGTACTTC
>-|TRBJ2-3|-|TRBV7-6
CASSPRSVDTQYF
TGTGCCAGCAGCCCGAGGTCGGTAGATACGCAGTATTTT
>-|TRBJ2-7|many|TRBV3-1
CASSRRGYEQYF
TGTGCCAGCAGCCGTAGGGGATACGAGCAGTACTTC
>-|TRBJ1-1|few|TRBV29-1
CSSRAGANTEAFF
TGCAGCTCGAGGGCAGGAGCTAACACTGAAGCTTTCTTT
>-|TRBJ1-1|many|TRBV5-1
CASSLVEANTEAFF
TGCGCCAGCAGCTTGGTCGAAGCTAACACTGAAGCTTTCTTT
>TRBD2|TRBJ2-1|few|TRBV5-1
CASSQRLAAEVNEQFF
TGCGCCAGCAGCCAGAGACTAGCGGCCGAGGTAAATGAGCAGTTCTTC
>-|TRBJ2-1|-|TRBV3-1
CASSQDLASQGEQFF
TGTGCCAGCAGCCAAGATCTTGCGAGCCAGGGAGAGCAGTTCTTC
>-|TRBJ1-2|few|TRBV2
CASSELQGFGGYTF
TGTGCCAGCAGTGAACTACAGGGTTTCGGGGGCTACACCTTC
>-|TRBJ2-1|-|TRBV3-1
CASSPTTGSYNEQFF
TGTGCCAGCAGCCCCACGACAGGCTCCTACAATGAGCAGTTCTTC
>TRBD2|TRBJ2-3|-|TRBV2
CASRALAGERGTQYF
TGTGCCAGCAGGGCACTAGCGGGAGAACGGGGTACGCAGTATTTT
>-|TRBJ2-2|many|TRBV29-1
CSVVELLTGELFF
TGCAGCGTTGTGGAGCTTTTGACCGGGGAGCTGTTTTTT
>TRBD2|TRBJ2-1|-|TRBV2
CASSVMRASGNYEQFF
TGTGCCAGCAGTGTAATGAGAGCTAGCGGGAATTATGAGCAGTTCTTC
>-|TRBJ1-6|few|TRBV12-3/TRBV12-4
CASSSAGGSRSPLHF
TGTGCCAGCAGTTCCGCGGGGGGGTCCAGATCACCCCTCCACTTT
>-|TRBJ2-3|many|TRBV29-1
CSVEDGAASDF
TGCAGCGTTGAAGATGGGGCGGCCTCGGATTTT
>-|TRBJ2-7|few|TRBV28
CASGLITGGGSYEQYF
TGTGCCAGCGGATTAATCACGGGTGGGGGTAGTTACGAGCAGTACTTC
>-|TRBJ1-2|-|TRBV5-6
CASSLELAGKDGYTF
TGTGCCAGCAGCTTGGAGTTGGCAGGGAAGGATGGCTACACCTTC
>-|TRBJ2-2|many|TRBV4-2
CASSQYKNTGELFF
TGTGCCAGCAGCCAATATAAGAACACCGGGGAGCTGTTTTTT
>-|TRBJ1-2|-|TRBV7-9
CASSPRTAYGYTF
TGTGCCAGCAGCCCCAGGACTGCTTATGGCTACACCTTC
>-|TRBJ2-2|few|TRBV13
CASQPRVAGMAGELFF
TGTGCCAGCCAACCGAGGGTAGCAGGGATGGCCGGGGAGCTGTTTTTT
>-|TRBJ1-5|many|TRBV7-2
CASSLWADSNQPQHF
TGTGCCAGCAGCTTATGGGCCGATAGCAATCAGCCCCAGCATTTT
>TRBD1|TRBJ1-3|-|TRBV12-5
CASSATGTGSGNTIYF
TGTGCTAGTTCAGCAACCGGGACAGGATCAGGAAACACCATATATTTT
>TRBD2|TRBJ2-1|few|TRBV10-3
CAISESVAGVTEQFF
TGTGCCATCAGTGAGTCCGTAGCGGGAGTAACTGAGCAGTTCTTC
>TRBD2|TRBJ2-3|-|TRBV11-2
CASSFSGRREDTQYF
TGTGCCAGCAGCTTTAGCGGGAGGCGGGAAGATACGCAGTATTTT
>TRBD2|TRBJ2-1|-|TRBV4-2
CASSHASGLDNEQFF
TGTGCCAGCAGCCACGCCTCCGGACTAGACAATGAGCAGTTCTTC
>-|TRBJ2-1|few|TRBV24-1
CATSRPYEGSSYNEQFF
TGTGCCACCAGTCGTCCCTACGAGGGCAGTTCCTACAATGAGCAGTTCTTC
>-|TRBJ2-2|few|TRBV5-1
CASSPAVLAPGGGELFF
TGCGCCAGCAGCCCGGCGGTTCTAGCCCCTGGTGGCGGGGAGCTGTTTTTT
>-|TRBJ2-3|-|TRBV5-1
CASNSLDQASDTQYF
TGCGCCAGCAACTCCTTGGACCAAGCTAGCGATACGCAGTATTTT
>-|TRBJ2-1|few|TRBV9
CASSVATGWYNEQFF
TGTGCCAGCAGCGTAGCTACAGGGTGGTACAATGAGCAGTTCTTC
>TRBD2|TRBJ2-5|few|TRBV20-1
CSGRSIRETQYF
TGTAGCGGGCGGTCTATTCGGGAGACCCAGTACTTC
>-|TRBJ2-2|few|TRBV27
CASSPALAANTGELFF
TGTGCCAGCAGTCCCGCTCTGGCGGCGAACACCGGGGAGCTGTTTTTT